The 30 T cell receptor beta chains given below trace back to one sample, sequenced in a study of T cell responses to AZD1222 COVID-19 vaccine. TCRdb keeps only in-frame clones here, not all; method: immunoSEQ multiplex PCR. Counted here are about 110,000 clones, approximately 84% occurring once; the ten biggest clones make up under 10%. The specimen was peripheral blood, collected on day 0 of AZD1222 vaccination. The receptors originated from an adult in good health.

CDR3 residues: CASSLAGGPNVLTF. The DNA for the CDR3 is TGCGCCAGCAGCTTGGCCGGGGGGCCCAACGTCCTGACTTTC. This sequence joins TRBV5-1 and TRBJ2-6; D possibly corresponds to TRBD2 (7 bases). V was cut by 0 bases and J by 8 bases, with 9 bases left in between. Germline V lookup: CDR1 SGHRS, CDR2 YFSETQ. The CDR3 has 14 residues.

The chain links TRBV7-9 to TRBJ1-1; 11 bases line up with TRBD1. This CDR3 has 14 residues. The V gene's germline CDR1 is SEHNR and CDR2 FQNEAQ (reference sequence). The V gene end was trimmed by 4 bases and the J gene end by 5 bases; junction bases not matched to a gene: 3. As DNA, the CDR3 is TGTGCCAGCAGCTACGGGACAGGGGGGACTGAAGCTTTCTTT. Residues: CASSYGTGGTEAFF. The variable domain in full, completed from reference TRBV7-9 and TRBJ1-1, reads DTGVSQNPRHKITKRGQNVTFRCDPISEHNRLYWYRQTLGQGPEFLTYFQNEAQLEKSRLLSDRFSAERPKGSFSTLEIQRTEQGDSAMYLCASSYGTGGTEAFFGQGTRLTVV.

CDR3 protein: CATGRDVSPLHF. CDR3 nucleotides: TGTGCCACGGGGAGGGATGTTTCACCCCTCCACTTT. The chain carries TRBV15 and TRBJ1-6, with D uncertain. The CDR3 has 12 amino acids. Germline CDR1 and CDR2: LNHNV and YYDKDF (reference sequence). With 9 bases removed from V and 9 bases from J, the gap between germline ends came to 12 bases.

The chain employs TRBV7-6 and TRBJ1-1; no firm D call. The ends were cut back, 5 bases at V and 0 bases at J, with 13 bases in the middle. This CDR3 region has 15 residues. Germline V gives CDR1 SGHVS, CDR2 FNYEAQ. Here the CDR3 reads CASSPGGRMNTEAFF. The CDR3 nucleotides are TGTGCCAGCAGCCCCGGCGGCAGAATGAACACTGAAGCTTTCTTT.

This chain connects TRBV29-1 to TRBJ2-1, with 10 positions matching TRBD2. Germline lookup yields CDR1 SQVTM and CDR2 ANQGSEA. CDR3 length: 15 residues. The V and J ends lost 0 bases and 7 bases, in that order; junction bases with no gene match: 6. The chain's CDR3 is CSVEEGAGGPNEQFF. CDR3 coding DNA: TGCAGCGTTGAAGAAGGAGCGGGGGGGCCGAATGAGCAGTTCTTC.

V is TRBV6-2 or TRBV6-3 and J is TRBJ1-3; the match to TRBD1 covers 8 bases. Germline lookup yields CDR1 MNHEY and CDR2 SVGEGT. The V and J ends lost 5 bases and 0 bases, in that order; junction bases with no gene match: 9. The CDR3 extends over 17 amino acids. CDR3 sequence (DNA): TGTGCCAGCAGTCCCAGACAGGGGACCAGCTCTGGAAACACCATATATTTT. Translation gives CASSPRQGTSSGNTIYF.

V and J are TRBV11-2 and TRBJ2-5, with D perhaps assigned TRBD1 or TRBD2 (5 bases each). The CDR3 contains 14 residues. The V gene lost 3 bases and the J gene lost 1 base, with 9 bases spanning the gap. Germline loops: CDR1 SGHAT, CDR2 FQNNGV. The DNA of the CDR3 is TGTGCCAGCAGCTTGGGGACCTTCCAAGAGACCCAGTACTTC. Residues: CASSLGTFQETQYF.

This sequence joins TRBV27 and TRBJ2-1; TRBD2 aligns across 12 bases. Germline assignment: CDR1 MNHEY and CDR2 SMNVEV (reference sequence). The CDR3 totals 16 residues. V shed 4 bases, J shed 2 bases, and the junction held 3 bases outside the gene matches. In nucleotides, the CDR3 is TGTGCCAGCAGTTCCCCTAGCGGGAGGGCCTACAATGAGCAGTTCTTC. Translated: CASSSPSGRAYNEQFF.

This chain connects TRBV28 to TRBJ2-5; no clear D. From germline, CDR1 is MDHEN and CDR2 SYDVKM. The CDR3 covers 12 residues. V lost 5 bases to trimming and J lost 5 bases, with 9 bases between them. The CDR3 DNA follows: TGTGCCAGCAGTCGTAGTAAGGAGACCCAGTACTTC. Its translation: CASSRSKETQYF.

This clone was detected only a few times. The chain carries TRBV11-3 and TRBJ2-1; 15 nucleotides line up with TRBD2. The V gene's germline CDR1 is SGHNT and CDR2 YENEEA. The V segment lost 5 bases and the J segment 9 bases; nucleotides outside the gene matches: 8. CDR3 length equals 16 residues. For the CDR3, the DNA is TGTGCCAGCAGCCAGGGACTAGCGGGGGGTGAGGGTGAGCAGTTCTTC. Protein sequence: CASSQGLAGGEGEQFF.

The rearrangement uses TRBV5-1 and TRBJ1-6; D unresolved. Trimming pared 0 bases from V and 8 bases from J, leaving 15 bases between. The CDR3 sequence is 16 residues long. Germline V gives CDR1 SGHRS, CDR2 YFSETQ. This chain's CDR3 is CASSLVGASADSPLHF. The CDR3 DNA is TGCGCCAGCAGCTTGGTGGGCGCCTCGGCGGATTCACCCCTCCACTTT.

The V call is TRBV5-1, the J call TRBJ1-5; D uncertain. Germline V gene data show CDR1 as SGHRS and CDR2 as YFSETQ. Trimming removed 0 bases from V and 4 bases from J, with 14 bases in between. This CDR3 is 16 amino acids long. CDR3 region: CASSLGDSHGNQPQHF. As DNA, the CDR3 is TGCGCCAGCAGCTTGGGGGATTCCCATGGTAATCAGCCCCAGCATTTT.

The chain employs TRBV28 and TRBJ1-2, with unresolved D. The germline V gene encodes CDR1 MDHEN and CDR2 SYDVKM. Trimming pared 7 bases from V and 3 bases from J, leaving 15 bases between. The CDR3 sequence is 14 residues long. The CDR3: CASIPNGYYYGYTF. For the CDR3, the DNA is TGTGCCAGCATCCCGAATGGGTACTACTATGGCTACACCTTC.

In its sample, this clone was seen once. V usage is TRBV12-3 or TRBV12-4 and J usage is TRBJ1-2; no clear D. The CDR3 is 12 amino acids. The V end lost 3 bases, the J end lost 5 bases, and 7 bases lay between the germline ends. This CDR3 is CASSFQGYGYTF. The CDR3 region has the DNA TGTGCCAGCAGTTTCCAAGGATATGGCTACACCTTC.

The rearrangement joins TRBV5-1 to TRBJ1-3; 9 bases are shared with TRBD1. CDR1 and CDR2 from the germline V gene are SGHRS and YFSETQ. This CDR3 has 17 amino acids. Losses at the gene ends were 3 bases for V and 4 bases for J; bases not matched to a gene: 11. CDR3 residues: CASSYGTGPGKGNTIYF. The DNA of the CDR3 is TGCGCCAGCAGCTACGGGACAGGGCCAGGCAAAGGAAACACCATATATTTT. Combining the CDR3 with reference TRBV5-1 and TRBJ1-3 gives the whole variable domain KAGVTQTPRYLIKTRGQQVTLSCSPISGHRSVSWYQQTPGQGLQFLFEYFSETQRNKGNFPGRFSGRQFSNSRSEMNVSTLELGDSALYLCASSYGTGPGKGNTIYFGEGSWLTVV.

This chain connects TRBV7-2 to TRBJ1-5; D unresolved. Between the trimmed V and J ends, which lost 4 bases and 0 bases, there was a span of 7 bases. This CDR3 has 14 amino acids. Germline CDR1 and CDR2: SGHTA and FQGNSA. This CDR3 is CASSSFNSNQPQHF. Here the CDR3 DNA reads TGTGCCAGCAGCTCCTTTAATAGCAATCAGCCCCAGCATTTT.

This chain uses TRBV7-2 with TRBJ1-2; maybe TRBD1 (5 bases). Trimming cost V 1 base and J 7 bases, with 13 bases left between them. There are 14 residues in the CDR3. The germline V gene encodes CDR1 SGHTA and CDR2 FQGNSA. The CDR3 bases are TGTGCCAGCAGCTTAGTCCCGGGGGATAGTGGCTACACCTTC. Protein: CASSLVPGDSGYTF.

This clone appeared once. The chain recombines TRBV21-1 with TRBJ1-2. TRBV21-1 is described as a pseudogene. The CDR3 is 10 residues long. The CDR3 is CASPGSGYTF. The CDR3 DNA is TGTGCCAGCCCCGGCTCTGGCTACACCTTC.

This chain uses TRBV7-2 with TRBJ1-4, with a tentative D call TRBD1 (6 bases). Germline CDR1 SGHTA, CDR2 FQGNSA. The germline V and J ends were trimmed by 4 bases and 12 bases, with 12 bases remaining between them. This CDR3 spans 12 amino acids. The CDR3: CASSSPNRELFF. The CDR3 DNA follows: TGTGCCAGCAGCTCGCCTAACAGGGAACTGTTTTTT. Variable domain in full (rest from reference TRBV7-2 and TRBJ1-4): GAGVSQSPSNKVTEKGKDVELRCDPISGHTALYWYRQSLGQGLEFLIYFQGNSAPDKSGLPSDRFSAERTGGSVSTLTIQRTQQEDSAVYLCASSSPNRELFFGSGTQLSVL.

This chain connects TRBV7-9 to TRBJ1-2; the match to TRBD1 covers 8 bases. V lost 4 bases, J lost 9 bases, and 4 bases stayed unmatched. The CDR3 sequence is 12 residues long. From germline, CDR1 is SEHNR and CDR2 FQNEAQ (reference sequence). DNA of the CDR3: TGTGCCAGCAGCTCGGACAGGGTTAGCTACACCTTC. It codes for CASSSDRVSYTF.

The chain combines TRBV18 with TRBJ1-3; a weak D match, TRBD1 (6 bases). This CDR3 has 14 residues. Trimming stripped 5 bases from V and 4 bases from J, with 12 bases between. The germline V gene has CDR1 KGHSH and CDR2 LQKENI. CDR3 coding DNA: TGTGCCAGCTCAACAACAGGGAACGGAAACACCATATATTTT. Its protein is CASSTTGNGNTIYF.

The V and J genes are TRBV27 and TRBJ1-2, with TRBD1 identical over 7 bases. Trimming removed 6 bases from V and 4 bases from J; junction bases left unmatched: 5. Germline V gene data show CDR1 as MNHEY and CDR2 as SMNVEV (reference sequence). The CDR3 covers 13 residues. The CDR3 nucleotides read TGTGCCAGCAGGTCGACAGGGTCCTATGGCTACACCTTC. Its protein is CASRSTGSYGYTF.

The rearrangement uses TRBV11-3 and TRBJ2-1; 9 bases align to TRBD2. In germline, CDR1 is SGHNT, CDR2 YENEEA. The CDR3 length is 15 residues. The trim removed 2 bases at V and 9 bases at J, leaving 8 bases unmatched. CDR3 DNA: TGTGCCAGCAGCTTAAGGCGGGGGGGGCGGAGTGAGCAGTTCTTC. Its translation: CASSLRRGGRSEQFF.

This chain uses TRBV28 with TRBJ1-4; D is unresolved. This CDR3 spans 19 amino acids. Germline V gives CDR1 MDHEN, CDR2 SYDVKM. Trimming took 4 bases from V and 0 from J, leaving 21 bases between them. The CDR3 DNA reads as TGTGCCAGCAGTTACCCCCTGGGCAGTTCAGACGCAACTAATGAAAAACTGTTTTTT. It encodes CASSYPLGSSDATNEKLFF.

The rearrangement links TRBV20-1 to TRBJ2-3; D ambiguous. The CDR3 length is 13 residues. The V gene's germline CDR1 is DFQATT and CDR2 SNEGSKA (reference sequence). Trimming cost V 5 bases and J 0 bases, with 9 bases left between them. This CDR3 is CSAREMSTDTQYF. The CDR3 DNA follows: TGCAGTGCTCGTGAAATGAGCACAGATACGCAGTATTTT.

This rearrangement joins TRBV19 to TRBJ2-7; 9 bases agree with TRBD1. V gave up 3 bases and J gave up 3 bases; unmatched junction bases: 3. Germline V CDR1 and CDR2: LNHDA, SQIVND (reference sequence). The CDR3 runs to 14 residues. This chain's CDR3 is CASSIRGQGYEQYF. CDR3 sequence (DNA): TGTGCCAGTAGTATCAGGGGACAGGGCTACGAGCAGTACTTC.

The V call is TRBV5-1, the J call TRBJ2-3; TRBD2 matches at 11 bases. The CDR3 covers 16 residues. Germline CDR1 is SGHRS and CDR2 is YFSETQ. V trimming: 0 bases; J trimming: 3 bases; junction bases outside the gene matches: 3. The CDR3 spells CASSLALAGETDTQYF. DNA of the CDR3: TGCGCCAGCAGCTTGGCACTAGCGGGAGAGACAGATACGCAGTATTTT.

This rearrangement joins TRBV2 to TRBJ2-5, with 9 positions matching TRBD2. The germline CDR1 and CDR2 sequences are SNHLY and FYNNEI. V was clipped by 1 base and J by 7 bases; unmatched bases: 10. This CDR3 is built from 16 residues. The CDR3 spells CASSEVSAGGQMTQYF. CDR3 coding DNA: TGTGCCAGCAGTGAAGTATCGGCGGGGGGGCAGATGACCCAGTACTTC.

The V gene is TRBV19, the J gene TRBJ1-2; maybe TRBD1 (5 bases). The CDR3 extends over 15 amino acids. Trimming left V 5 bases short and J 6 bases short, with 19 bases between. CDR1 and CDR2 (germline): LNHDA, SQIVND (reference sequence). CDR3 coding DNA: TGTGCCAGTAGTTCTACCCGTGGGGGTTCGGATGGCTACACCTTC. Protein sequence: CASSSTRGGSDGYTF.

This clone was picked up one time. The V and J genes are TRBV5-1 and TRBJ1-2; D not certain. CDR1 is SGHRS, CDR2 YFSETQ, per germline. The CDR3 sequence is 14 residues long. Trimming took off 1 base at V and 4 bases at J, with 11 bases between the two ends. CDR3: CASSLTGEGYGYTF. In DNA, the CDR3 is TGCGCCAGCAGCTTGACCGGGGAGGGCTATGGCTACACCTTC.